Below are 8 T cell receptor beta chains sequenced from a single sample in a study of memory CD4+ T cells and cytomegalovirus serostatus. The sort gate was single viable CD3+CD4+CD8-CD45RO+ cells for memory CD4+ T cells. Some clones are missing from TCRdb's copy, which holds only in-frame ones; the method was immunoSEQ multiplex PCR. The repertoire holds under 100,000 clones, 65% to 85% seen once, with around 0.8% in the top ten. What was sequenced was memory CD4+ T cells from blood. These receptors originate from an adult in good health and CMV-seronegative.

In DNA, the CDR3 is TGTGCCAGCTCGGCCACCGGGACAGGGCCCACAGATACGCAGTATTTT. It yields the protein CASSATGTGPTDTQYF. V gene TRBV18 combines with J gene TRBJ2-3, with TRBD1 identical over 9 bases. Germline loops: CDR1 KGHSH, CDR2 LQKENI. This CDR3 comprises 16 residues. Trimming removed 6 bases from V and 2 bases from J; junction bases left unmatched: 9.

Concerning this clone: Additional DNA sequences in this sample encode the identical CDR3. The chain joins TRBV6-5 to TRBJ1-1, with D uncertain. V shed 0 bases and J shed 3 bases, with 5 bases lying between them. The CDR3 length is 13 residues. From germline, CDR1 is MNHEY and CDR2 SVGAGI. The CDR3 here is CASSYSADTEAFF. CDR3 DNA: TGTGCCAGCAGTTACTCAGCGGACACTGAAGCTTTCTTT.

The V gene is TRBV9, the J gene TRBJ1-1; D is ambiguous. The V end lost 0 bases, the J end lost 4 bases, and 10 bases lay between the germline ends. This CDR3 spans 14 amino acids. Germline values: CDR1 SGDLS, CDR2 YYNGEE. The CDR3 DNA reads as TGTGCCAGCAGCGTAGCCCGTCAGTCCACTGAAGCTTTCTTT. It is translated as CASSVARQSTEAFF.

This clone has only a few counts. The chain has TRBV7-2 and TRBJ1-2; D is unresolved. Germline V gene sequence: CDR1 SGHTA, CDR2 FQGNSA. The CDR3 runs to 12 residues. V was cut by 5 bases and J by 2 bases, with 6 bases left in between. Written as DNA, the CDR3 is TGTGCCAGCAGCCCCTACAACTATGGCTACACCTTC. Encoded protein: CASSPYNYGYTF.

This clone was seen repeatedly, ten times or more. The chain employs TRBV29-1 and TRBJ1-1; D unclear. Trimming took off 3 bases at V and 7 bases at J, with 15 bases between the two ends. Germline CDR1 SQVTM, CDR2 ANQGSEA. This CDR3 spans 13 amino acids. The DNA for the CDR3 is TGCAGCGTTGACACGGGCCCAGTCTTTGAAGCTTTCTTT. As protein: CSVDTGPVFEAFF.

CDR3 sequence: CASSLSSGSAAQYF. For the CDR3, the DNA is TGTGCCAGCAGCTTATCGTCCGGGTCGGCGGCCCAGTACTTC. The chain combines TRBV7-3 with TRBJ2-5; D remains unclear. The CDR3 length is 14 residues. Germline V CDR1 and CDR2: SGHTA, FQGTGA. V dropped 2 bases and J dropped 9 bases, with 16 bases sitting between them.

The CDR3 DNA sequence: TGTGCCAGCACCCCACCCGGCCGGACCTTAGGTGAGCAGTTCTTC. Residues: CASTPPGRTLGEQFF. The V gene is TRBV7-9, the J gene TRBJ2-1, with D unclear. The germline gives CDR1 SEHNR, CDR2 FQNEAQ (reference sequence). The CDR3 spans 15 residues. V lost 7 bases to trimming and J lost 9 bases, with 22 bases between them.

This chain joins TRBV30 and TRBJ1-4; D is ambiguous. V was cut by 0 bases and J by 5 bases, with 16 bases left in between. This CDR3 contains 16 residues. The germline gives CDR1 GTSNPN, CDR2 SVGIG (reference sequence). CDR3 DNA: TGTGCCTGGAGTGTAACCTTGGCGGCGCCGAATGAAAAACTGTTTTTT. The encoded protein is CAWSVTLAAPNEKLFF.